Listed below are T cell receptor beta chains from one sample, sequenced in a study of blood T cell repertoires in COVID-19. Sequenced by immunoSEQ multiplex PCR; TCRdb stores in-frame clones only, minus some. The sample holds 110,000 or so clones; 85% to 90% are singletons and the top ten take 4% to 5.5%. Material for sequencing was peripheral blood. The receptor set was obtained from a woman aged 50 to 60 with acute or convalescent COVID-19. The conserved cysteine and the conserved F or W are not part of the CDR3 here. A D gene is named only where the DNA matches it firmly.

J gene: TRBJ1-2
V gene: TRBV28
D gene: TRBD1
CDR3 protein: ASSLHPTGGTEDGYT

J gene: TRBJ2-3
V gene: TRBV6-1
D gene: .
CDR3 protein: ASSEFRDTSTDTQY

J gene: TRBJ2-1
V gene: TRBV7-8
D gene: TRBD1
CDR3 protein: ASSFTGGRDEQF

J gene: TRBJ2-7
V gene: TRBV18
D gene: .
CDR3 protein: ASSPPSAYEQY

J gene: TRBJ2-4
V gene: TRBV30
D gene: .
CDR3 protein: AWSVTGNIQY

J gene: TRBJ1-3
V gene: TRBV27
D gene: TRBD1
CDR3 protein: ASSYRGDYGNTIY

J gene: TRBJ2-2
V gene: TRBV2
D gene: .
CDR3 protein: ASSRLGGDGTGELF

J gene: TRBJ2-2
V gene: TRBV2
D gene: TRBD2
CDR3 protein: ASRPTLAGSWAGELF

J gene: TRBJ1-2
V gene: TRBV29-1
D gene: TRBD1
CDR3 protein: SAAQGAEGYT

J gene: TRBJ1-2
V gene: TRBV20-1
D gene: .
CDR3 protein: SASRQDGYT

J gene: TRBJ1-4
V gene: TRBV29-1
D gene: .
CDR3 protein: SVEDSARRELF

J gene: TRBJ2-5
V gene: TRBV30
D gene: TRBD1
CDR3 protein: ALTQTGGETQY

J gene: TRBJ2-7
V gene: TRBV20-1
D gene: TRBD1
CDR3 protein: SASWDRENYEQY

J gene: TRBJ1-1
V gene: TRBV15
D gene: .
CDR3 protein: ATSRQMEETEAF

J gene: TRBJ1-1
V gene: TRBV28
D gene: .
CDR3 protein: ASLGYTEAF

J gene: TRBJ1-1
V gene: TRBV19
D gene: TRBD1
CDR3 protein: ASTPGGTEAF

J gene: TRBJ1-3
V gene: TRBV29-1
D gene: .
CDR3 protein: SVTLSGNTIY

J gene: TRBJ2-2
V gene: TRBV3-1/TRBV3-2
D gene: TRBD2
CDR3 protein: ASSQLAGGQTGELF

J gene: TRBJ2-3
V gene: TRBV18
D gene: .
CDR3 protein: ASSPDRNTDTQY

J gene: TRBJ1-2
V gene: TRBV6-5
D gene: .
CDR3 protein: ASREAQNYGYT

J gene: TRBJ1-1
V gene: TRBV6-5
D gene: .
CDR3 protein: ASTVGRGAEAF

J gene: TRBJ1-4
V gene: TRBV18
D gene: .
CDR3 protein: ASSPPGGRKLF

J gene: TRBJ2-3
V gene: TRBV12-3/TRBV12-4
D gene: TRBD2
CDR3 protein: ASRAGTSSQY

J gene: TRBJ2-2
V gene: TRBV7-9
D gene: .
CDR3 protein: ASSPLGGELF

J gene: TRBJ2-3
V gene: TRBV29-1
D gene: TRBD2
CDR3 protein: SVMPGGGARQY

J gene: TRBJ2-7
V gene: TRBV3-1/TRBV3-2
D gene: .
CDR3 protein: ASSQEEGAREYEQY

J gene: TRBJ1-3
V gene: TRBV10-3
D gene: .
CDR3 protein: ATQTRTSGNTIY

J gene: TRBJ2-7
V gene: TRBV7-2
D gene: TRBD2
CDR3 protein: ASSSPGLAYEQY

J gene: TRBJ2-7
V gene: TRBV7-9
D gene: .
CDR3 protein: ASSQARERPYEQY

J gene: TRBJ2-1
V gene: TRBV7-9
D gene: TRBD1
CDR3 protein: ASSSPGQYNEQF

J gene: TRBJ1-5
V gene: TRBV27
D gene: .
CDR3 protein: ASSLFGRNQPQH

J gene: TRBJ1-4
V gene: TRBV4-3
D gene: .
CDR3 protein: ASSQEPGNIGEKLF

J gene: TRBJ1-4
V gene: TRBV18
D gene: .
CDR3 protein: ASSPAQAQTNEKLF

J gene: TRBJ2-1
V gene: TRBV15
D gene: TRBD1
CDR3 protein: ATSRAPGTAWGDEQF

J gene: TRBJ2-3
V gene: TRBV4-1
D gene: .
CDR3 protein: ASSQAGVDTQY

J gene: TRBJ2-3
V gene: TRBV30
D gene: .
CDR3 protein: ACNTLGGSHGTQY

J gene: TRBJ2-6
V gene: TRBV5-6
D gene: .
CDR3 protein: ASSPNGANVLT

J gene: TRBJ1-1
V gene: TRBV4-1
D gene: .
CDR3 protein: ASSQVPGREEF

J gene: TRBJ1-2
V gene: TRBV7-8
D gene: TRBD1
CDR3 protein: ASSRDRGKGYT

J gene: TRBJ1-3
V gene: TRBV9
D gene: .
CDR3 protein: ASSVAGGGGNTIY

J gene: TRBJ1-4
V gene: TRBV6-5
D gene: .
CDR3 protein: ASSLMVANEKLF

J gene: TRBJ1-6
V gene: TRBV15
D gene: .
CDR3 protein: ATSRKRQDNSPLH

J gene: TRBJ2-2
V gene: TRBV28
D gene: TRBD1
CDR3 protein: ASSLYLRGWGTGELF

J gene: TRBJ1-5
V gene: TRBV3-1/TRBV3-2
D gene: TRBD1
CDR3 protein: ASSQGTGDNQPQH

J gene: TRBJ1-5
V gene: TRBV21-1
D gene: .
CDR3 protein: ASSKEGTGGGQPQH

J gene: TRBJ1-2
V gene: TRBV19
D gene: .
CDR3 protein: ASTPDRADYGYT

J gene: TRBJ2-6
V gene: TRBV27
D gene: TRBD2
CDR3 protein: ASTWGGSSGANVLT

J gene: TRBJ2-5
V gene: TRBV5-4
D gene: .
CDR3 protein: ASSPWTGEETQY

J gene: TRBJ1-1
V gene: TRBV27
D gene: TRBD1
CDR3 protein: ASSFEDPYGTGDTEAF

J gene: TRBJ2-1
V gene: TRBV28
D gene: TRBD2
CDR3 protein: ASSPPGLAGGGDNEQF